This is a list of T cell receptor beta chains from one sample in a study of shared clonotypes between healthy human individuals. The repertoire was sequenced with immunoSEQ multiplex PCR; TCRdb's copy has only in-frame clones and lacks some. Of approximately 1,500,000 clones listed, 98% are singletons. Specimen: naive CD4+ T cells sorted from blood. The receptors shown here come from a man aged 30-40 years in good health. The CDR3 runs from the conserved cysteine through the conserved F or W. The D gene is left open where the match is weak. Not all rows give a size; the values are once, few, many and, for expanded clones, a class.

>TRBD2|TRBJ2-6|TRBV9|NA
CASSVEGGAITGANVLTF
TGTGCCAGCAGCGTAGAGGGAGGGGCGATAACTGGGGCCAACGTCCTGACTTTC
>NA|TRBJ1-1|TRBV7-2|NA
CASSPGGRLNTEAFF
TGTGCCAGCAGCCCTGGCGGTCGTTTGAACACTGAAGCTTTCTTT
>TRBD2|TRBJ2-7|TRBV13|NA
CASSYRLAGVTFQPYEQYF
TGTGCCAGCAGCTACCGACTAGCGGGAGTGACATTCCAACCCTACGAGCAGTACTTC
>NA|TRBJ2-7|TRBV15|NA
CATSRTSGPLTYEQYF
TGTGCCACCAGCAGAACGTCGGGACCATTAACCTACGAGCAGTACTTC
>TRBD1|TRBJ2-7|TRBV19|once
CASSIGDRSYSEQYF
TGTGCCAGTAGTATAGGGGACAGGAGTTACTCCGAGCAGTACTTC
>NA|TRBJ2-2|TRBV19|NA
CASSIDLRGTGLGGELFF
TGTGCCAGTAGTATAGACCTAAGGGGGACTGGTCTCGGCGGGGAGCTGTTTTTT
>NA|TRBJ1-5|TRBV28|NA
CASHPRQAPNWHF
TGTGCCAGCCACCCCCGACAGGCCCCAAATTGGCATTTT
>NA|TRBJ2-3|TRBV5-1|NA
CASSKLSTDTQYF
TGCGCCAGCAGTAAACTTAGCACAGATACGCAGTATTTT
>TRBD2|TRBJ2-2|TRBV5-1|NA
CASSRGLDPGELFF
TGCGCCAGCAGCCGAGGACTAGACCCCGGGGAGCTGTTTTTT
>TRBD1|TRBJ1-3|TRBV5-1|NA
CASSLGQGTSGNTIYF
TGCGCCAGCAGCTTGGGACAGGGGACCTCTGGAAACACCATATATTTT
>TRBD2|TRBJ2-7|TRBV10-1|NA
CASSESGGTHEQYF
TGCGCCAGCAGTGAGTCGGGGGGGACCCACGAGCAGTACTTC
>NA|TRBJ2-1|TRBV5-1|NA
CASSLDGGMNEQFF
TGCGCCAGCAGCTTAGATGGGGGAATGAATGAGCAGTTCTTC
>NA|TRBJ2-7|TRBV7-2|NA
CASSLGARTISYEQYF
TGTGCCAGCAGCTTAGGTGCCAGGACCATCTCCTACGAGCAGTACTTC
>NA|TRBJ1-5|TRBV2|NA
CASGGRGQPQHF
TGTGCCAGCGGAGGGCGCGGGCAGCCCCAGCATTTT
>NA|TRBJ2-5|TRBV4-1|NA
CASSQDWETQYF
TGCGCCAGCAGCCAAGATTGGGAGACCCAGTACTTC
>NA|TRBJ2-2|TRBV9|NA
CASSVALWGPGQNTGELFF
TGTGCCAGCAGCGTAGCCCTGTGGGGTCCGGGACAAAACACCGGGGAGCTGTTTTTT
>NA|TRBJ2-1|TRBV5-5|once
CASSLYNIGYSSYNEQFF
TGTGCCAGCAGCTTGTATAACATTGGGTATAGCTCCTACAATGAGCAGTTCTTC
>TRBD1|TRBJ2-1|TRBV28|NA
CASRYWDRGSNEQFF
TGTGCCAGCAGATATTGGGACAGGGGATCCAATGAGCAGTTCTTC
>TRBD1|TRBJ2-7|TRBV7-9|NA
CASSNSPGQGAYEQYF
TGTGCCAGCAGCAATAGTCCGGGACAGGGGGCCTACGAGCAGTACTTC
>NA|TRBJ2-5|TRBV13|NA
CASSFPGVETQYF
TGTGCCAGCAGCTTTCCTGGGGTGGAGACCCAGTACTTC
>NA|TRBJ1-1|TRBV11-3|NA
CASSLEVDTEAFF
TGTGCCAGCAGCTTAGAAGTGGACACTGAAGCTTTCTTT
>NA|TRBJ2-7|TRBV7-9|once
CATRKGGFNSYEQYF
TGTGCCACCCGTAAAGGCGGATTTAACTCCTACGAGCAGTACTTC
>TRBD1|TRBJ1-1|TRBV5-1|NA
CASSTPTGVLTEAFF
TGCGCCAGCAGCACCCCAACAGGGGTTCTCACTGAAGCTTTCTTT
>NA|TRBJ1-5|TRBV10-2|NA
CASTDSSNQPQHF
TGCGCCAGCACCGACAGCAGTAATCAGCCCCAGCATTTT
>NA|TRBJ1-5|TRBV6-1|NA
CASASVGNQPQHF
TGTGCCAGCGCCTCAGTGGGTAATCAGCCCCAGCATTTT
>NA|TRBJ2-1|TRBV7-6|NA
CASSPLAGNNEQFF
TGTGCCAGCAGCCCATTAGCCGGGAACAATGAGCAGTTCTTC